Presented here are 25 T cell receptor beta chains from one specimen sequenced in a study of tumor-infiltrating lymphocytes in localized non-small cell lung cancer. The method was immunoSEQ multiplex PCR; TCRdb's version includes in-frame clones alone and lacks a portion of them. The profile shows 7,000 or so clones, around three quarters of them singletons. Sequenced: uninvolved lung tissue not adjacent to the tumor. These receptors all come from a human donor with non-small cell lung cancer.

This rearrangement joins TRBV19 to TRBJ2-5; TRBD1 agrees at 11 bases. The CDR3 spans 14 residues. Germline loops: CDR1 LNHDA, CDR2 SQIVND (reference sequence). V was pared by 7 bases and J by 2 bases, with 3 bases of the junction left unmatched. CDR3 protein: CASKGQGVQETQYF. In DNA form, the CDR3 reads TGTGCCAGTAAGGGACAGGGGGTTCAAGAGACCCAGTACTTC.

The chain has TRBV14 and TRBJ1-2, with 7 bases matching TRBD1. In germline, CDR1 is SGHDN, CDR2 FVKESK. J was trimmed by 4 bases and V by 5 bases; bases with no gene match: 10. The CDR3 sequence is 15 residues long. The CDR3 nucleotides are TGTGCCAGCAGCGCTCCGGGACAGCTCGGCTATGGCTACACCTTC. It is translated as CASSAPGQLGYGYTF.

The CDR3 sequence: CAWSKGSGPRGQYF. The CDR3 nucleotides read TGTGCCTGGAGCAAGGGTAGCGGCCCCCGGGGGCAGTACTTC. This chain connects TRBV30 to TRBJ2-7; D is perhaps TRBD2 (6 bases). The CDR3 has 14 amino acids. The V gene lost 3 bases and the J gene lost 9 bases, with 21 bases spanning the gap. Germline values: CDR1 GTSNPN, CDR2 SVGIG (reference sequence).

The gene calls are TRBV7-8 and TRBJ1-1; the D is unclear. Trimming stripped 5 bases from V and 1 base from J, with 14 bases between. This CDR3 has 15 amino acids. The germline gives CDR1 SGHVS, CDR2 FQNEAQ. The CDR3, as DNA: TGTGCCAGCAGCGTAAGAGTCTGGACGAACACTGAAGCTTTCTTT. It yields the protein CASSVRVWTNTEAFF. Full variable domain (missing parts from reference TRBV7-8 and TRBJ1-1): GAGVSQSPRYKVAKRGQDVALRCDPISGHVSLFWYQQALGQGPEFLTYFQNEAQLDKSGLPSDRFFAERPEGSVSTLKIQRTQQEDSAVYLCASSVRVWTNTEAFFGQGTRLTVV.

This clone was observed a handful of times. CDR3 DNA sequence: TGTGCCTGTACAAGAACAGCTAGCACAGATACGCAGTATTTT. Translated, it gives CACTRTASTDTQYF. This chain connects TRBV2 to TRBJ2-3, with D hard to call. The V end was cut by 11 bases, the J end by 0 bases, with 15 bases between. The germline gives CDR1 SNHLY, CDR2 FYNNEI. The CDR3 consists of 14 residues.

This clone was counted a few times. The chain links TRBV7-9 to TRBJ1-2, with TRBD1 matching 7 bases. The CDR3 has 15 residues. The germline V gene has CDR1 SEHNR and CDR2 FQNEAQ (reference sequence). V lost 4 bases to trimming and J lost 6 bases; unmatched junction nucleotides: 11. For the CDR3, the DNA is TGTGCCAGCAGCTCAAACAGGGGAGAGGGGCATGGCTACACCTTC. Translating it yields CASSSNRGEGHGYTF.

J is TRBJ2-7 and V is TRBV12-5; 7 bases align to TRBD2. V trimming: 5 bases; J trimming: 0 bases; junction bases outside the gene matches: 10. The length of the CDR3 is 16 residues. The germline V gene has CDR1 LGHNT and CDR2 FRNRAP. The CDR3 DNA reads as TGTGCTAGTGGTCCACCCATGGGGGGGATCTCCTACGAGCAGTACTTC. Translating gives CASGPPMGGISYEQYF.

This clone appeared once. The V gene is TRBV11-3, the J gene TRBJ1-3; TRBD1 aligns across 8 bases. V lost 5 bases to trimming and J lost 2 bases; unmatched junction nucleotides: 14. Germline CDR1 reads SGHNT; CDR2 reads YENEEA. This CDR3 region has 18 residues. The CDR3 DNA reads as TGTGCCAGCAGCGAGCCGGGACAGGTGAACAATCCTGGAAACACCATATATTTT. This codes for CASSEPGQVNNPGNTIYF.

The genes are TRBV9 and TRBJ2-7; TRBD1 is a possible D gene (5 bases). Trimming shortened V by 3 bases and J by 7 bases, and 11 bases separated the two germline ends. Looked up from germline, CDR1 is SGDLS and CDR2 is YYNGEE. The CDR3 is made up of 12 amino acids. Here the CDR3 DNA reads TGTGCCAGCAGCGGATGGGGCGATGAGCAGTACTTC. The encoded protein is CASSGWGDEQYF.

The chain links TRBV4-3 to TRBJ2-1; 9 bases match TRBD2. The germline CDR1 and CDR2 sequences are LGHNA and YSLEER. The CDR3 spans 15 residues. Germline trimming cut 4 bases from V and 8 bases from J; bases unmatched to any gene: 9. The CDR3 coding sequence is TGCGCCAGCAGCCGAGATAGCGGGAGTCTCGATGAGCAGTTCTTC. The encoded protein is CASSRDSGSLDEQFF.

The rearrangement links TRBV29-1 to TRBJ1-2; D possibly corresponds to TRBD1 (5 bases). In germline, CDR1 is SQVTM, CDR2 ANQGSEA. The CDR3 length is 15 residues. With 5 bases removed from V and 7 bases from J, the gap between germline ends came to 23 bases. Here the CDR3 DNA reads TGCAGCGTTTTGTTCAAGGGGCTTGGAGTAGGTGGCTACACCTTC. This translates into CSVLFKGLGVGGYTF.

V gene TRBV7-9 combines with J gene TRBJ1-4; D is ambiguous. CDR1 is SEHNR and CDR2 is FQNEAQ in the germline V gene (reference sequence). Deletions cut 2 bases from V and 7 bases from J, with 11 bases between. This CDR3 contains 14 residues. As DNA, the CDR3 is TGTGCCAGCAGCTTAATGGGAAGGAGTGAAAAACTGTTTTTT. As protein: CASSLMGRSEKLFF.

This clone was seen a few times. The chain links TRBV27 to TRBJ2-5; D may be TRBD1 (5 bases). V gave up 6 bases and J gave up 5 bases, with 10 bases separating them. The CDR3 is 12 amino acids. The V gene's germline CDR1 is MNHEY and CDR2 SMNVEV (reference sequence). The CDR3 DNA reads as TGTGCCAGCAGCTCAGGGTCGGAGACCCAGTACTTC. It codes for CASSSGSETQYF.

The J gene is TRBJ2-7, the V gene TRBV7-9; 9 bases are shared with TRBD1. Germline V gene data show CDR1 as SEHNR and CDR2 as FQNEAQ (reference sequence). This CDR3 region has 15 residues. Trimming removed 7 bases from V and 7 bases from J; junction bases left unmatched: 14. This CDR3 reads CASTPPGQGSREQYF. CDR3 DNA sequence: TGTGCCAGCACCCCACCGGGACAGGGATCTCGGGAGCAGTACTTC.

The chain joins TRBV6-1 to TRBJ1-4; D is possibly TRBD1 (5 bases). Per germline, CDR1 MNHNS and CDR2 SASEGT. V was shortened by 3 bases and J by 8 bases, with 16 bases between the two germline ends. There are 15 residues in the CDR3. For the CDR3, the DNA is TGTGCCAGCAGTGACCCCGGGGGTGGCAGGGAAAAACTGTTTTTT. Translating it yields CASSDPGGGREKLFF.

Within the sample, this clone is medium-sized (0.01 to 0.1%). This chain uses TRBV30 with TRBJ1-2; perhaps TRBD1 as D (6 bases). Germline V gives CDR1 GTSNPN, CDR2 SVGIG (reference sequence). The length of the CDR3 is 14 residues. V lost 0 bases to trimming and J lost 0 bases, with 8 bases between them. This CDR3 reads CAWSVGTSNYGYTF. The CDR3 DNA reads TGTGCCTGGAGTGTAGGGACATCTAACTATGGCTACACCTTC.

The gene calls are TRBV6-6 and TRBJ2-7; 7 positions match TRBD2. Per the germline V gene, CDR1 is MNHNY and CDR2 is SVGAGI (reference sequence). This CDR3 is built from 14 residues. Trimming removed 7 bases from V and 0 bases from J; junction bases left unmatched: 6. CDR3 amino acids: CASKVRTSSYEQYF. The CDR3 DNA reads as TGTGCCAGCAAGGTTAGGACTAGCTCCTACGAGCAGTACTTC.

This clone is labeled as medium-sized. The rearrangement links TRBV5-4 to TRBJ2-7, with 7 bases lining up with TRBD2. Germline-derived CDR1 and CDR2 are SGHNT and YYREEE (reference sequence). CDR3 length: 16 amino acids. Trimming cost V 4 bases and J 3 bases; bases outside gene matches: 13. The CDR3, as DNA: TGTGCCAGCAGCCCCCCCTTACGGGGAGGGGTCTACGAGCAGTACTTC. This gives the protein CASSPPLRGGVYEQYF.

This chain links TRBV11-3 with TRBJ2-1; 11 bases fit TRBD1. Germline trimming cut 1 base from V and 0 bases from J; bases unmatched to any gene: 5. Looked up from germline, CDR1 is SGHNT and CDR2 is YENEEA. CDR3 length equals 18 residues. The CDR3 DNA reads as TGTGCCAGCAGCTTAGGTTCCGGGACAGGGGGCTCCTACAATGAGCAGTTCTTC. This gives the protein CASSLGSGTGGSYNEQFF.

This clone is medium-sized in the sample. The V gene is TRBV7-3, the J gene TRBJ2-1; 7 bases match TRBD2. This CDR3 is 15 amino acids long. Germline CDR1 SGHTA, CDR2 FQGTGA. V shed 0 bases and J 4 bases; nucleotides not matched to a gene: 3. The CDR3 reads CASSLTLAAYNEQFF. The CDR3 DNA sequence: TGTGCCAGCAGCTTAACGCTAGCGGCGTACAATGAGCAGTTCTTC. Variable domain in full (rest from reference TRBV7-3 and TRBJ2-1): GAGVSQTPSNKVTEKGKYVELRCDPISGHTALYWYRQSLGQGPEFLIYFQGTGAADDSGLPNDRFFAVRPEGSVSTLKIQRTERGDSAVYLCASSLTLAAYNEQFFGPGTRLTVL.

The chain employs TRBV9 and TRBJ2-3; TRBD1 might be the D (6 bases). Trimming pared 6 bases from V and 3 bases from J, leaving 11 bases between. The germline V gene encodes CDR1 SGDLS and CDR2 YYNGEE. CDR3 size: 13 residues. The CDR3 sequence: CASNRVVTDTQYF. The CDR3, as DNA: TGTGCCAGCAACAGGGTCGTTACAGATACGCAGTATTTT.

DNA for the CDR3: TGCGCCAGCGGGGGCGTGGGGGTAAATCAGCCCCAGCATTTT. Protein: CASGGVGVNQPQHF. The chain joins TRBV10-2 to TRBJ1-5, with a possible D match to TRBD1 (6 bases). V was cut by 8 bases and J by 4 bases, with 15 bases left in between. Per the germline V gene, CDR1 is WSHSY and CDR2 is SAAADI. CDR3 length: 14 amino acids.

The chain employs TRBV6-5 and TRBJ2-7; 10 nucleotides agree with TRBD1. Germline loops: CDR1 MNHEY, CDR2 SVGAGI. The trim removed 0 bases at V and 6 bases at J, leaving 5 bases unmatched. The CDR3 totals 15 residues. The CDR3 nucleotides read TGTGCCAGCAGTTACTCCGGGACAGGGGTAAGCGAGCAGTACTTC. Translated, it gives CASSYSGTGVSEQYF.

The V and J genes are TRBV30 and TRBJ2-7, with D perhaps TRBD1 (7 bases). V was cut by 8 bases and J by 7 bases, with 18 bases left in between. The length of the CDR3 is 12 residues. Looked up from germline, CDR1 is GTSNPN and CDR2 is SVGIG (reference sequence). The CDR3 coding sequence is TGTGCCGCCGCGGGACAGACCAGGGAGCAGTACTTC. Encoded protein: CAAAGQTREQYF.

The chain recombines TRBV7-2 with TRBJ2-1; D is perhaps TRBD2 (6 bases). Trimming removed 5 bases from V and 9 bases from J, with 14 bases in between. This CDR3 is built from 13 residues. Germline CDR1 SGHTA, CDR2 FQGNSA. The CDR3 DNA follows: TGTGCCAGCAGCCCTTACCTAGCGATTGAGCAGTTCTTC. Protein: CASSPYLAIEQFF.